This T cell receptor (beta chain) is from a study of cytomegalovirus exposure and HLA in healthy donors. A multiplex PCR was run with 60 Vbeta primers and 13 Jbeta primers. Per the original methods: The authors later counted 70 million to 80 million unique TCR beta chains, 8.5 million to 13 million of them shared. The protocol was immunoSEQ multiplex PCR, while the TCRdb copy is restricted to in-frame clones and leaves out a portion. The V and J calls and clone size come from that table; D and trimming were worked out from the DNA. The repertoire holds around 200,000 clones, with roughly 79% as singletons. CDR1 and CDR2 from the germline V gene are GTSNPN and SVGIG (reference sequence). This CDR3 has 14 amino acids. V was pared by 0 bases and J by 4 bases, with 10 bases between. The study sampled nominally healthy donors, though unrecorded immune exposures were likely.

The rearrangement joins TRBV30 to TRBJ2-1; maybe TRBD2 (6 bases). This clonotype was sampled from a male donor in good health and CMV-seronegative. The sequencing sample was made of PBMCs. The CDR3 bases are TGTGCCTGGAGTGTCGGGACTTCATACAATGAGCAGTTCTTC. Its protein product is CAWSVGTSYNEQFF.